This T cell receptor (beta chain) was profiled in a study of blood T cell repertoires in COVID-19. In terms of age and location, participants ranged from about 18 to 89 years and lived in approximately 26 US areas. Recovered Cohort 3 donors showed two negative PCRs, clearance, or symptom resolution. V lost 1 base and J 7 bases, leaving 11 bases between the germline ends. Germline V CDR1 and CDR2: LNHDA, SQIVND (reference sequence). This CDR3 is built from 14 residues. Here immunoSEQ multiplex PCR was the method, and the copy in TCRdb shows in-frame clones only, minus some. The data show roughly 200,000 clones, with about four fifths seen just once and approximately 12% held by the top ten.

This sequence joins TRBV19 and TRBJ1-5; D might be TRBD1 (5 bases). The TCR was taken from a man aged 35 to 55 who had recovered from COVID-19. The sample comprised PBMCs or T cells enriched from blood (not recorded which). Written as DNA, the CDR3 is TGTGCCAGTAGTATAGTTGCAGGGAGGCAGCCCCAGCATTTT. Translating it yields CASSIVAGRQPQHF.